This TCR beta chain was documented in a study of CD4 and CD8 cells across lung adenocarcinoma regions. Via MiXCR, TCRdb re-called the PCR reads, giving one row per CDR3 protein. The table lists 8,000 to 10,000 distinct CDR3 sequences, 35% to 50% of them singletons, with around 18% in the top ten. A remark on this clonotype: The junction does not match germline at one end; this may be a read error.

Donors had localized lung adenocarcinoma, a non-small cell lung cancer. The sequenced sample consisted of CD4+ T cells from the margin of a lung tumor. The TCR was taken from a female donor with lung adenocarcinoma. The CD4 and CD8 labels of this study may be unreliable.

The CDR3: CASSYSSGRGNILSF. CDR3 bases: TGTGCCAGCAGTTACTCGAGCGGGAGGGGGAACATTCTGTCTTTC. The chain is built from TRBV6-5 and TRBJ2-4, with TRBD2 matching over 10 bases. The CDR3 sequence is 15 residues long. Germline assignment: CDR1 MNHEY and CDR2 SVGAGI.